The 8 T cell receptor beta chains below come from one sample, sequenced in a study of patients and donors after allogeneic stem cell transplantation. MiXCR, run by TCRdb on the RT-PCR reads, gives a single entry per CDR3 protein. The sample lists fewer than 75,000 distinct CDR3 sequences; more than 10% were seen once. The sample consisted of blood, either unsorted or a sorted T cell fraction (not recorded which). These receptors were collected from a human donor who was either an allogeneic HSCT recipient or a stem cell or donor lymphocyte infusion donor (not recorded which). It is not recorded whose cells these are; they may come from a transplant donor.

Note on this clonotype: The junction departs from the called germline gene at one end, perhaps through a read error. This chain connects TRBV15 to TRBJ2-1, with D uncertain. The CDR3 consists of 15 residues. Germline lookup yields CDR1 LNHNV and CDR2 YYDKDF (reference sequence). The CDR3 region has the DNA TGTGCCACCAGCAGAGATTCGGCCTCCCACAATGAGCAGTTCTTC. It is translated as CATSRDSASHNEQFF.

The V gene is TRBV6-5, the J gene TRBJ2-1; TRBD2 matches 7 bases. This CDR3 has 16 residues. Trimming took 3 bases from V and 5 from J; bases not matched to a gene: 10. Germline loops: CDR1 MNHEY, CDR2 SVGAGI. The CDR3 region has the DNA TGTGCCAGCAGTTATCGGGCTAGCGGCCCGCACAATGAGCAGTTCTTC. Translating gives CASSYRASGPHNEQFF.

This clonotype was seen many times. The V gene is TRBV10-3, the J gene TRBJ1-1; maybe TRBD1 (5 bases). Germline-derived CDR1 and CDR2 are ENHRY and SYGVKD. The V and J ends lost 4 bases and 0 bases respectively, with 15 bases between them. This CDR3 region has 16 residues. Written as DNA, the CDR3 is TGTGCCATCAGTGTTGGATGGGCAGGGTTGAACACTGAAGCTTTCTTT. Protein: CAISVGWAGLNTEAFF.

The table lists this clonotype with a few counts. Here the CDR3 reads CASTDGTGGAYEQYF. The DNA for the CDR3 is TGCGCCAGCACGGATGGGACAGGGGGTGCCTACGAGCAGTACTTC. This rearrangement joins TRBV5-1 to TRBJ2-7; 11 nucleotides match TRBD1. Losses at the gene ends were 6 bases for V and 2 bases for J; bases not matched to a gene: 7. Germline loops: CDR1 SGHRS, CDR2 YFSETQ. The CDR3 runs to 15 residues.

The rearrangement uses TRBV29-1 and TRBJ1-5; 9 bases align to TRBD1. V dropped 6 bases and J dropped 4; count of bases not matched to a gene: 4. The CDR3 spans 13 residues. Germline lookup yields CDR1 SQVTM and CDR2 ANQGSEA. CDR3 in amino acids: CSVGGTGNQPQHF. The CDR3 bases are TGCAGCGTCGGAGGGACAGGGAATCAGCCCCAGCATTTT.

In its sample, this clonotype was seen a few times. The chain carries TRBV20-1 and TRBJ2-4; possibly TRBD1 for D (5 bases). There are 15 residues in the CDR3. Germline loops: CDR1 DFQATT, CDR2 SNEGSKA (reference sequence). The ends were cut back, 3 bases at V and 6 bases at J, with 18 bases in the middle. This CDR3 reads CSARGPAGSGNIQYF. The CDR3 DNA follows: TGCAGTGCTAGGGGGCCTGCCGGGTCGGGAAACATTCAGTACTTC.

In its sample, this clonotype was seen a few times. The chain employs TRBV10-3 and TRBJ2-7; 11 bases agree with TRBD2. CDR1 ENHRY and CDR2 SYGVKD come from the germline V gene. The CDR3 runs to 15 residues. V trimming: 6 bases; J trimming: 4 bases; junction bases outside the gene matches: 8. The CDR3: CAIRASGRMEYEQYF. Here the CDR3 DNA reads TGTGCCATCAGGGCTAGCGGGAGGATGGAGTACGAGCAGTACTTC.

This clonotype was observed a single time. The rearrangement joins TRBV11-2 to TRBJ2-3; a weak D match, TRBD1 (5 bases). This CDR3 has 16 amino acids. Deletions cut 0 bases from V and 4 bases from J, with 14 bases between. Germline values: CDR1 SGHAT, CDR2 FQNNGV. The CDR3 region has the DNA TGTGCCAGCAGCTTAGACTCCTGGAGCAGGGCAGATACGCAGTATTTT. Translation gives CASSLDSWSRADTQYF.